The rows below give T cell receptor beta chains drawn from one sample of a study of spatial heterogeneity in lung cancer. MiXCR, run by TCRdb on the 5' RACE reads, gives a single entry per CDR3 protein. The repertoire includes 23,000 or so distinct CDR3 sequences, roughly a tenth of them detected once, and roughly 20% sits in the top ten. The sample was PBMCs, taken at follow-up. Source of these receptors: a male donor with early-stage non-small cell lung cancer. Both conserved end residues are part of each CDR3. The order of the fields is V gene, clone size, D gene, J gene, CDR3 protein, CDR3 DNA. The D gene is left open where the match is weak. Some rows mark clone size as missing; the rest say once, few, many or name a class of expanded clone.

v_gene: TRBV7-9
abundance: few
d_gene: TRBD2
j_gene: TRBJ2-1
CDR3aa: CASSLAGTSGGTSSYNEQFF
CDR3nt: TGTGCCAGCAGCTTAGCCGGGACTAGCGGGGGGACAAGCTCCTACAATGAGCAGTTCTTC

v_gene: TRBV2
abundance: many
d_gene: -
j_gene: TRBJ1-6
CDR3aa: CASSLQGSYNSPLHF
CDR3nt: TGTGCCAGCAGTCTACAGGGCTCCTATAATTCACCCCTCCACTTT

v_gene: TRBV27
abundance: many
d_gene: -
j_gene: TRBJ1-5
CDR3aa: CASSLSGNQPQHF
CDR3nt: TGTGCCAGCAGTTTATCGGGCAATCAGCCCCAGCATTTT

v_gene: TRBV29-1
abundance: -
d_gene: -
j_gene: TRBJ1-5
CDR3aa: CSVAASNQPQHF
CDR3nt: TGCAGCGTTGCAGCTAGCAATCAGCCCCAGCATTTT

v_gene: TRBV29-1
abundance: many
d_gene: -
j_gene: TRBJ2-3
CDR3aa: CSVALLDSQDFTDTQYF
CDR3nt: TGCAGCGTTGCTCTTCTTGACAGTCAAGACTTCACAGATACGCAGTATTTT

v_gene: TRBV6-2/TRBV6-3
abundance: few
d_gene: -
j_gene: TRBJ2-1
CDR3aa: CASSYRQTTYNEQFF
CDR3nt: TGTGCCAGCAGTTACAGGCAGACAACCTACAATGAGCAGTTCTTC

v_gene: TRBV3-1
abundance: -
d_gene: -
j_gene: TRBJ1-3
CDR3aa: CASSQAHSGNTIYF
CDR3nt: TGTGCCAGCAGCCAGGCCCACTCTGGAAACACCATATATTTT

v_gene: TRBV20-1
abundance: many
d_gene: TRBD2
j_gene: TRBJ2-1
CDR3aa: CSARPLRGGLNEQFF
CDR3nt: TGCAGTGCTAGGCCCCTCCGGGGGGGTTTGAATGAGCAGTTCTTC

v_gene: TRBV7-2
abundance: -
d_gene: -
j_gene: TRBJ2-2
CDR3aa: CASSFGGRKTGELFF
CDR3nt: TGTGCCAGCAGCTTCGGGGGCCGGAAAACCGGGGAGCTGTTTTTT

v_gene: TRBV4-1
abundance: few
d_gene: -
j_gene: TRBJ1-5
CDR3aa: CASRGARNQPQHF
CDR3nt: TGCGCCAGCAGAGGGGCGAGAAATCAGCCCCAGCATTTT

v_gene: TRBV5-1
abundance: -
d_gene: -
j_gene: TRBJ2-7
CDR3aa: CASSSEFSSYEQYF
CDR3nt: TGCGCCAGCAGCTCAGAGTTCAGCTCCTACGAGCAGTACTTC

v_gene: TRBV27
abundance: -
d_gene: -
j_gene: TRBJ2-3
CDR3aa: CASSLAYPRDTQYF
CDR3nt: TGTGCCAGCAGTTTGGCGTATCCTAGGGATACGCAGTATTTT

v_gene: TRBV7-9
abundance: many
d_gene: -
j_gene: TRBJ2-7
CDR3aa: CASSLAGRYEQYF
CDR3nt: TGTGCCAGCAGCTTGGCAGGGCGGTACGAGCAGTACTTC

v_gene: TRBV29-1
abundance: few
d_gene: -
j_gene: TRBJ2-1
CDR3aa: CSVEKGVEEQFF
CDR3nt: TGCAGCGTTGAAAAGGGGGTGGAGGAGCAGTTCTTC

v_gene: TRBV23-1
abundance: -
d_gene: -
j_gene: TRBJ2-5
CDR3aa: CASTGGETQYF
CDR3nt: TGCGCCAGCACAGGGGGGGAGACCCAGTACTTC

v_gene: TRBV20-1
abundance: -
d_gene: -
j_gene: TRBJ2-7
CDR3aa: CSARRGSVYEQYF
CDR3nt: TGCAGTGCCCGAAGGGGGTCAGTCTACGAGCAGTACTTC

v_gene: TRBV28
abundance: few
d_gene: -
j_gene: TRBJ1-1
CDR3aa: CASSYLTRGLNTEAFF
CDR3nt: TGTGCCAGCAGTTATTTAACCCGGGGGCTGAACACTGAAGCTTTCTTT

v_gene: TRBV15
abundance: many
d_gene: -
j_gene: TRBJ1-4
CDR3aa: CATSTSTLGDEKLFF
CDR3nt: TGTGCCACCAGCACTTCCACGTTAGGGGATGAAAAACTGTTTTTT

v_gene: TRBV28
abundance: many
d_gene: -
j_gene: TRBJ1-6
CDR3aa: CASFTWGGRESPLHF
CDR3nt: TGTGCCAGCTTCACATGGGGAGGGAGGGAGTCACCCCTCCACTTT

v_gene: TRBV5-4
abundance: many
d_gene: -
j_gene: TRBJ2-7
CDR3aa: CASSSYPYEQYF
CDR3nt: TGTGCCAGCAGTTCGTACCCGTACGAGCAGTACTTC

v_gene: TRBV2
abundance: few
d_gene: TRBD2
j_gene: TRBJ2-1
CDR3aa: CASSDTSGGLYNEQFF
CDR3nt: TGTGCCAGCAGTGATACTAGCGGGGGACTCTACAATGAGCAGTTCTTC

v_gene: TRBV12-3/TRBV12-4
abundance: few
d_gene: TRBD2
j_gene: TRBJ2-7
CDR3aa: CASSSGGGLIEQYF
CDR3nt: TGTGCCAGCAGTTCCGGGGGGGGCCTAATTGAGCAGTACTTC

v_gene: TRBV15
abundance: many
d_gene: -
j_gene: TRBJ2-2
CDR3aa: CATSSADGAPANTGELFF
CDR3nt: TGTGCCACCAGCAGCGCCGACGGGGCTCCCGCGAACACCGGGGAGCTGTTTTTT

v_gene: TRBV5-1
abundance: -
d_gene: TRBD2
j_gene: TRBJ2-1
CDR3aa: CASSLILAGNEQIF
CDR3nt: TGCGCCAGCAGCTTGATACTAGCGGGCAATGAGCAGATCTTC

v_gene: TRBV6-2/TRBV6-3
abundance: -
d_gene: -
j_gene: TRBJ2-7
CDR3aa: CASPRGRRCSYEQYF
CDR3nt: TGTGCCAGCCCCAGGGGACGCCGGTGCTCCTACGAGCAGTACTTC

v_gene: TRBV28
abundance: -
d_gene: TRBD1
j_gene: TRBJ1-3
CDR3aa: CASRDRGPGNTIYF
CDR3nt: TGTGCCAGCCGGGACAGGGGGCCTGGAAACACCATATATTTT

v_gene: TRBV7-9
abundance: -
d_gene: -
j_gene: TRBJ1-1
CDR3aa: CASSLSTVTEAFF
CDR3nt: TGTGCCAGCAGCTTAAGTACGGTCACTGAAGCTTTCTTT

v_gene: TRBV20-1
abundance: many
d_gene: -
j_gene: TRBJ2-5
CDR3aa: CSARVGRGQETQYF
CDR3nt: TGCAGTGCTAGAGTTGGCAGGGGCCAAGAGACCCAGTACTTC

v_gene: TRBV5-1
abundance: -
d_gene: TRBD1
j_gene: TRBJ1-3
CDR3aa: CASSALQGAGNTIYF
CDR3nt: TGCGCCAGCAGCGCCCTTCAGGGGGCTGGAAACACCATATATTTT

v_gene: TRBV6-2/TRBV6-3
abundance: many
d_gene: TRBD1
j_gene: TRBJ1-1
CDR3aa: CASSWTDRGPEAFF
CDR3nt: TGTGCCAGCAGTTGGACTGACAGGGGCCCTGAAGCTTTCTTT

v_gene: TRBV10-3
abundance: -
d_gene: TRBD1
j_gene: TRBJ1-4
CDR3aa: CAISNRGSEKLFF
CDR3nt: TGTGCCATCAGTAACAGGGGTAGTGAAAAACTGTTTTTT

v_gene: TRBV28
abundance: many
d_gene: -
j_gene: TRBJ1-3
CDR3aa: CASKPTGLHSGNTIYF
CDR3nt: TGTGCCAGCAAACCCACTGGGCTGCACTCTGGAAACACCATATATTTT

v_gene: TRBV6-2/TRBV6-3
abundance: -
d_gene: -
j_gene: TRBJ2-1
CDR3aa: CASSQDGNEQFF
CDR3nt: TGTGCCAGCAGTCAAGATGGAAATGAGCAGTTCTTC

v_gene: TRBV2
abundance: many
d_gene: -
j_gene: TRBJ2-1
CDR3aa: CASSEALRRGRSYNEQFF
CDR3nt: TGTGCCAGCAGTGAAGCGCTTCGGCGGGGTCGCTCCTACAATGAGCAGTTCTTC

v_gene: TRBV10-3
abundance: -
d_gene: TRBD2
j_gene: TRBJ2-5
CDR3aa: CAISDVAGELQETQYF
CDR3nt: TGTGCCATCAGTGACGTAGCGGGGGAACTCCAAGAGACCCAGTACTTC

v_gene: TRBV6-6
abundance: -
d_gene: -
j_gene: TRBJ2-1
CDR3aa: CASSYRPRDRNEQFF
CDR3nt: TGTGCCAGCAGTTACCGCCCCCGGGACCGCAATGAGCAGTTCTTC

v_gene: TRBV15
abundance: many
d_gene: TRBD1
j_gene: TRBJ1-1
CDR3aa: CATSERGQGATEAFF
CDR3nt: TGTGCCACCAGCGAACGTGGACAGGGGGCGACTGAAGCTTTCTTT

v_gene: TRBV29-1
abundance: few
d_gene: -
j_gene: TRBJ2-3
CDR3aa: CSVEGLATDTQYF
CDR3nt: TGCAGCGTTGAAGGTCTAGCCACAGATACGCAGTATTTT

v_gene: TRBV11-3
abundance: -
d_gene: -
j_gene: TRBJ1-3
CDR3aa: CASSLSHTDTIYF
CDR3nt: TGTGCCAGCAGCTTATCCCACACGGACACCATATATTTT

v_gene: TRBV24-1
abundance: few
d_gene: -
j_gene: TRBJ2-3
CDR3aa: CATSVQGTDTQYF
CDR3nt: TGTGCCACCAGTGTCCAGGGCACAGATACGCAGTATTTT

v_gene: TRBV15
abundance: few
d_gene: -
j_gene: TRBJ2-1
CDR3aa: CATSSLRGGNYNEQFF
CDR3nt: TGTGCCACCAGCTCCCTTAGAGGGGGGAACTACAATGAGCAGTTCTTC

v_gene: TRBV7-2
abundance: few
d_gene: TRBD2
j_gene: TRBJ2-3
CDR3aa: CASSLVASGSTDTQYF
CDR3nt: TGTGCCAGCAGCTTAGTCGCTAGCGGTAGCACAGATACGCAGTATTTT

v_gene: TRBV7-9
abundance: few
d_gene: TRBD1
j_gene: TRBJ2-7
CDR3aa: CASSSQGAPGEQYF
CDR3nt: TGTGCCAGCAGCTCTCAGGGGGCGCCCGGCGAGCAGTACTTC

v_gene: TRBV29-1
abundance: many
d_gene: -
j_gene: TRBJ2-2
CDR3aa: CSASPGLDTGELFF
CDR3nt: TGCAGCGCCTCCCCCGGGTTGGACACCGGGGAGCTGTTTTTT